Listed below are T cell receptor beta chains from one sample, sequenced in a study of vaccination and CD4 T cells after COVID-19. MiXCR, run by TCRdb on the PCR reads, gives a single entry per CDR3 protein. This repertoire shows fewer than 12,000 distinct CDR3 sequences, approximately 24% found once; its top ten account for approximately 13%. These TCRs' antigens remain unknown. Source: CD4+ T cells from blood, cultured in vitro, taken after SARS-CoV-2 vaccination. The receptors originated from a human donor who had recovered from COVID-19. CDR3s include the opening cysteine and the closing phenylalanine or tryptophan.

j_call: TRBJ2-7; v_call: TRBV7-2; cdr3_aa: CASSLGGISYEQYF
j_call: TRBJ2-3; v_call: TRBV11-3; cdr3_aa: CASSLEDAADTQYF
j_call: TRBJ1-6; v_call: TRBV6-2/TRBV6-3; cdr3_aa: CASRRQTNSPLHF
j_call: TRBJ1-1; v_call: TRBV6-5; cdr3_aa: CASSYRDSTEAFF
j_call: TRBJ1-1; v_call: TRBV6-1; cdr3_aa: CASSNTQGNTEAFF
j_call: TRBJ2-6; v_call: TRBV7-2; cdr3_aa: CASSFSGSPGANVLTF
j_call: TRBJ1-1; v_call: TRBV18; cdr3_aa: CASSLGTGLNTEAFF
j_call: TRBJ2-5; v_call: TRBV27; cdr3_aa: CASSRWDSQETQYF
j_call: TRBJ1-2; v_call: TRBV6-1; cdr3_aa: CASMSYGPLGYGYTF
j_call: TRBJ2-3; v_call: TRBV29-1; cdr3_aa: CSASGTGGGTDTQYF
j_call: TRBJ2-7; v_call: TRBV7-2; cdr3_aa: CASRPPGQGGFYEQYF
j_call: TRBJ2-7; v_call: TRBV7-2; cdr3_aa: CASSLEGFSEQYF
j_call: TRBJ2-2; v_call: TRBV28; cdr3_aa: CASSLVGPGELFF
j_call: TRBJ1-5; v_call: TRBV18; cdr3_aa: CASSLTGSNQPQHF
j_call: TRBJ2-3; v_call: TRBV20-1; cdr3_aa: CSAVDRQRGTDTQYF